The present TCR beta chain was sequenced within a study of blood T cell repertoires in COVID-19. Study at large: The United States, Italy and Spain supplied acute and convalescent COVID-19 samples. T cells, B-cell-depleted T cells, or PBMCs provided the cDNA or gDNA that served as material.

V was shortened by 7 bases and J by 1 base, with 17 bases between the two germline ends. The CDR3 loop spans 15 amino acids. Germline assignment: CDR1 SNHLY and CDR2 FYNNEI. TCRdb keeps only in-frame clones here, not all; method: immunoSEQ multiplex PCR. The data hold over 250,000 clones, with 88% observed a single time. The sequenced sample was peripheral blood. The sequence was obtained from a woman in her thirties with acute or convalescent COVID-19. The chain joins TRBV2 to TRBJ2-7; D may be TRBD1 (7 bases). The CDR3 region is CASTDRQGLSYEQYF. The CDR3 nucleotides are TGTGCCAGCACTGATAGACAGGGACTTTCCTACGAGCAGTACTTC.